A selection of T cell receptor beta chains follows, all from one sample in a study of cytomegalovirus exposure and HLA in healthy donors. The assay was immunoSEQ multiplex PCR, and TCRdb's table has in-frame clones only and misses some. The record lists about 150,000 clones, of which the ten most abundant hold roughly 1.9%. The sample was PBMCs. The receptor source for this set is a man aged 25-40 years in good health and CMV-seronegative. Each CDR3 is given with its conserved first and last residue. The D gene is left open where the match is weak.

CASSEHGQNQPQHF	TGTGCCAGCAGTGAACATGGGCAGAATCAGCCCCAGCATTTT	NA	TRBV6-1	TRBJ1-5
CASSSHRGTGEGGYEQYF	TGTGCCAGCAGTTCCCATCGCGGGACAGGGGAGGGGGGCTACGAGCAGTACTTC	TRBD1	TRBV27	TRBJ2-7
CASCLNRGINYGYTF	TGTGCCAGCTGTTTAAATAGGGGCATAAACTATGGCTACACCTTC	NA	TRBV7-9	TRBJ1-2
CASLDRDPRETQYF	TGTGCCAGCCTGGACAGGGACCCTCGGGAGACCCAGTACTTC	TRBD1	TRBV2	TRBJ2-5
CASGGGGYTF	TGTGCCAGCGGGGGGGGTGGCTACACCTTC	NA	TRBV28	TRBJ1-2
CASSSIGTSGRGEQYF	TGTGCCAGCAGTTCAATCGGGACTAGCGGGAGAGGCGAGCAGTACTTC	TRBD2	TRBV27	TRBJ2-7
CASSPQGISGNTIYF	TGTGCCAGCAGCCCCCAGGGGATATCTGGAAACACCATATATTTT	NA	TRBV2	TRBJ1-3
CASILRPGMNTEAFF	TGTGCCAGCATCCTTAGGCCAGGCATGAACACTGAAGCTTTCTTT	NA	TRBV28	TRBJ1-1
CSVERGGQGETEAFF	TGCAGCGTTGAGAGGGGAGGGCAGGGAGAAACTGAAGCTTTCTTT	NA	TRBV29-1	TRBJ1-1
CASSTRLSTDTQYF	TGTGCCAGCAGCACCCGACTCAGCACAGATACGCAGTATTTT	NA	TRBV4-2	TRBJ2-3
CASSILAGTARNEQFF	TGTGCCAGCAGCATCCTAGCGGGAACAGCAAGGAATGAGCAGTTCTTC	TRBD2	TRBV7-3	TRBJ2-1
CASSESRERNQPQHF	TGCGCCAGCAGTGAGTCGAGGGAAAGAAATCAGCCCCAGCATTTT	NA	TRBV10-2	TRBJ1-5
CASSLGLAGGLDTQYF	TGTGCCAGCAGCCTTGGACTAGCGGGAGGGTTAGATACGCAGTATTTT	TRBD2	TRBV7-9	TRBJ2-3
CASSLYTGGNSPLHF	TGTGCCAGCAGCTTGTATACGGGGGGCAATTCACCCCTCCACTTT	NA	TRBV5-8	TRBJ1-6
CASSRSGTDTQYF	TGTGCCAGCTCTAGGAGTGGGACAGATACGCAGTATTTT	NA	TRBV18	TRBJ2-3
CASSPGTGEANQPQHF	TGCGCCAGCAGCCCCGGGACAGGGGAGGCGAATCAGCCCCAGCATTTT	TRBD1	TRBV5-1	TRBJ1-5
CASSPGQVENEQYF	TGTGCCAGCTCACCGGGGCAGGTCGAGAACGAGCAGTACTTC	NA	TRBV18	TRBJ2-7
CASSPSGPSYEQYF	TGTGCCAGCAGCCCTAGCGGGCCTTCCTACGAGCAGTACTTC	TRBD2	TRBV28	TRBJ2-7
CASSSGVDTEAFF	TGTGCCAGCAGCTCAGGGGTTGACACTGAAGCTTTCTTT	NA	TRBV7-9	TRBJ1-1
CASSDTSGATDTQYF	TGTGCCAGCAGTGACACTAGCGGAGCCACAGATACGCAGTATTTT	TRBD2	TRBV6-4	TRBJ2-3
CASSLLRDTEAFF	TGTGCCAGCAGTTTATTAAGAGACACTGAAGCTTTCTTT	NA	TRBV27	TRBJ1-1
CSAMAQRESDEQFF	TGCAGCGCTATGGCCCAGCGGGAGTCCGATGAGCAGTTCTTC	TRBD2	TRBV29-1	TRBJ2-1
CASGSQLAPEQYF	TGTGCTAGTGGTTCTCAACTAGCCCCCGAGCAGTACTTC	NA	TRBV12-5	TRBJ2-7
CASSFGGDYNEQFF	TGTGCCAGCAGTTTCGGGGGGGACTACAATGAGCAGTTCTTC	TRBD2	TRBV28	TRBJ2-1
CASSSRNQPQHF	TGTGCCAGCAGCTCCCGTAATCAGCCCCAGCATTTT	NA	TRBV7-9	TRBJ1-5
CSVERQGNYNEQFF	TGCAGCGTTGAAAGACAGGGGAACTACAATGAGCAGTTCTTC	TRBD1	TRBV29-1	TRBJ2-1
CASSLGLAGGDEQFF	TGCGCCAGCAGCTTGGGACTAGCGGGAGGGGATGAGCAGTTCTTC	TRBD2	TRBV5-1	TRBJ2-1
CASSLFPGQGYGYTF	TGTGCCAGCAGCTTATTTCCAGGACAGGGGTATGGCTACACCTTC	TRBD1	TRBV7-2	TRBJ1-2
CASSRGSSYEQYF	TGCGCCAGCAGCCGAGGGAGTTCCTACGAGCAGTACTTC	NA	TRBV4-3	TRBJ2-7
CASSRGVSEQYF	TGCGCCAGCAGCCGGGGGGTCTCCGAGCAGTACTTC	NA	TRBV4-3	TRBJ2-7
CASSLDPGLYNEQFF	TGTGCCAGCAGCTTAGATCCCGGACTATACAATGAGCAGTTCTTC	NA	TRBV11-3	TRBJ2-1
CASSKQEQPQHF	TGTGCCAGTAGTAAACAGGAACAGCCCCAGCATTTT	NA	TRBV19	TRBJ1-5
CASSLRQGSENEQFF	TGTGCCAGCAGCTTACGGCAGGGATCCGAGAATGAGCAGTTCTTC	NA	TRBV7-9	TRBJ2-1
CASSSSSQGYPYYEQYF	TGTGCCAGCAGCTCAAGTTCACAGGGATACCCCTACTACGAGCAGTACTTC	NA	TRBV7-9	TRBJ2-7
CASSLSLAGGTDTQYF	TGTGCCAGCAGCTTATCCCTAGCGGGAGGAACAGATACGCAGTATTTT	TRBD2	TRBV7-8	TRBJ2-3
CASSYGTGNQETQYF	TGTGCCAGCAGCTACGGGACAGGGAACCAAGAGACCCAGTACTTC	TRBD1	TRBV7-3	TRBJ2-5
CASSEPGTGTVEQYF	TGTGCCAGCAGTGAACCCGGGACAGGGACGGTCGAGCAGTACTTC	TRBD1	TRBV2	TRBJ2-7
CASSFPTRGYEQYF	TGTGCCAGCAGTTTTCCGACAAGGGGCTACGAGCAGTACTTC	NA	TRBV28	TRBJ2-7
CASRWSADTDTQYF	TGTGCCAGCAGATGGAGTGCCGACACAGATACGCAGTATTTT	NA	TRBV28	TRBJ2-3
CASSFYPGGTEAFF	TGTGCCAGCAGCTTTTACCCAGGGGGCACTGAAGCTTTCTTT	TRBD1	TRBV5-6	TRBJ1-1
CASSLGLVAPTDTQYF	TGCGCCAGCAGCTTGGGACTAGTGGCCCCCACAGATACGCAGTATTTT	NA	TRBV5-1	TRBJ2-3
CASSLEGGAYYGYTF	TGTGCCAGCAGCTTGGAAGGGGGCGCTTACTATGGCTACACCTTC	TRBD1	TRBV5-5	TRBJ1-2
CASSFFRQNTEAFF	TGTGCCAGCAGTTTCTTTAGACAGAACACTGAAGCTTTCTTT	NA	TRBV6-1	TRBJ1-1
CASSGRAGGPYEQYF	TGTGCCAGCAGCGGGAGGGCGGGAGGACCCTACGAGCAGTACTTC	TRBD2	TRBV11-2	TRBJ2-7
CASSLAARGEQFF	TGTGCCAGCAGCTTGGCTGCCAGGGGTGAGCAGTTCTTC	NA	TRBV5-4	TRBJ2-1
CASREGGTTGQPQHF	TGCGCCAGCAGGGAAGGGGGCACGACGGGCCAGCCCCAGCATTTT	TRBD1	TRBV5-1	TRBJ1-5